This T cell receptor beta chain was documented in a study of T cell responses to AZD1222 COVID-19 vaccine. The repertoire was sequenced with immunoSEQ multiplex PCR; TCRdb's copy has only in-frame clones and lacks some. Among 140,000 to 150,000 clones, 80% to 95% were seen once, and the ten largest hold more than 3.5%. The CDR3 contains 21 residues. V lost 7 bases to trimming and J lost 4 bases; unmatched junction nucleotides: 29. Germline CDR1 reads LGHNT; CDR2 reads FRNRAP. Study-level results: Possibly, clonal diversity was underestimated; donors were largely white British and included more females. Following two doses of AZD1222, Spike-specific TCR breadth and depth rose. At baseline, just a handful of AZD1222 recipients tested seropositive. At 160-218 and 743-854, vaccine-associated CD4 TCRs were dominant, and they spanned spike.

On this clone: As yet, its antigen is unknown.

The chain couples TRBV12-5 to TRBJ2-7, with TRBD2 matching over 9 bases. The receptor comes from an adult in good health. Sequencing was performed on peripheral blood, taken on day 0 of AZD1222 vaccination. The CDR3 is CASASKSKLAGNITPPYEQYF. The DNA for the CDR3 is TGTGCTAGTGCGTCCAAATCCAAGCTAGCGGGAAACATCACCCCCCCTTACGAGCAGTACTTC.